This T cell receptor (beta chain) was identified in a study of blood T cells in healthy people across ages. Primers used in a second PCR of roughly 6 to 11 cycles were a sample-barcoded 5' primer and a J-beta primer mix. Each CDR3 protein is one row after TCRdb ran MiXCR on the 5' RACE reads. Of 600,000 to 800,000 distinct CDR3 sequences in the sample, about 50% are singletons; the top ten hold 13%. Study results and limitations: Strongly correlated with naive T cell percentage was TCR beta diversity. Among long-lived donors, naive CD4+ cells were more numerous and diversity higher than in aged donors.

Germline V gene sequence: CDR1 SGHTA, CDR2 FQGNSA. The CDR3 has 17 residues. This clonotype was observed a handful of times. The antigen remains undetermined. The germline gene is not matched at one end of the junction; a read error may be the cause. Sequenced material: blood. This receptor was identified in a woman of 80 years or more in good health. The chain employs TRBV7-2 and TRBJ1-1, with TRBD1 identical over 7 bases. The CDR3 DNA sequence: TGTGCCAACAGCCAAGGGGGCCTAACTTTAAAGAACACTGAAGCTTTCTTT. This translates into CANSQGGLTLKNTEAFF.